This record looks at one T cell receptor beta chain sequence and its context. These data come from a study of preoperative IRX-2 immunotherapy in early breast cancer. Treatment of the sample: preoperative locoregional IRX-2 cytokine immunotherapy. The J segment lost 3 bases and the V segment lost 8 bases, leaving 3 bases of the junction unmatched. The CDR3 length is 13 residues. Germline values: CDR1 SEHNR, CDR2 FQNEAQ (reference sequence). Produced via immunoSEQ multiplex PCR; TCRdb's table is partial and in-frame only. The sample carries 25,000 or so clones, 80% to 90% recorded once. The TCR originated in a human donor with breast cancer. Sequencing used tumor tissue, obtained after IRX-2 immunotherapy. The rearrangement uses TRBV7-9 and TRBJ2-2; 7 bases agree with TRBD1. CDR3 sequence reads: CASRDSDTGELFF. DNA for the CDR3: TGTGCCAGCCGGGACAGCGACACCGGGGAGCTGTTTTTT.